This entry concerns a single T cell receptor (beta chain). Its antigen specificity is not known. Qualities for individual bases were not recorded, and no much larger clone is one base off. V has 4 bases trimmed and J has 3 bases trimmed; junction bases matching no gene number 5. Looking up the germline V gene yields CDR1 SGHDT and CDR2 YYEEEE. The CDR3 numbers 15 residues from cysteine through phenylalanine. Only the CDR3 DNA stays, 45 bases, in frame from base 1. The immunoSEQ Assay, a bias-controlled multiplex PCR, was used to amplify TCRbeta CDR3 regions from genomic DNA. Under the source paper's analysis protocol: The number of nucleated cells in each sample was estimated by amplification of reference gene primers within the assay. To quantify the absolute abundance of each unique TCRbeta CDR3 rearrangement, sequence reads were collapsed and filtered. For each sample, productive Simpson clonality was calculated as the square root of Simpson's diversity index over productive rearrangements. TCRdb carries this immuneACCESS record with in-frame sequences only. Its versions omit some clonotypes, under half of them owing to an unresolved V gene in the studies checked, with the rest unexplained. The DNA gave D and trimming, while V, J and clone size come from that table. Across this sample there are fewer than 400,000 clones, with around nine tenths seen only once. Of the sample, approximately 9.3% falls within the top ten clones.

The data derive from a study of blood T cell repertoires in COVID-19 (dated by TCRdb to the early 2020s). With regard to the full study: The collaborator samples originated in the United States, Italy and Spain and spanned the acute and convalescent phases of COVID-19. The prospective study material was composed of cDNA or gDNA derived from T cells, B-cell-depleted T cells, or PBMCs. Subjects who had been exposed to COVID-19, were actively infected with it, or had recovered from it provided the deeply sampled blood TCRbeta repertoires that made up the dataset. The repertoires were released in a freely available public database intended as a resource for research on the immune response to SARS-CoV-2. The samples were drawn from two sources: the first 160 participants of the ongoing ImmuneRACE study, and fewer than 1,500 subjects contributed by 6 global collaborators. A de-identified subject ID, COVID-19 status, age in years and sex were almost always included in the sample metadata. Where available, HLA class I and class II types were taken from metadata supplied by the sample provider and were not determined by assay-based typing. The research as a whole found: Clinical and demographic metadata were provided uncurated, with the amount varying by source and participant.

In the prospective study, participants were roughly 18 to 100 years old, resided in approximately 22 geographic areas of the United States, and were enrolled through a virtual design. To assign participants to cohorts, the prospective study relied on clinical history that participants themselves reported in a screening survey and a study questionnaire. Recovered participants in ImmuneRACE Cohort 3 were defined as having two consecutive negative NP/OP PCR tests, clearance from a healthcare professional, or resolution of symptoms. In the prospective study, whole blood, serum and a nasopharyngeal or oropharyngeal swab were collected from each participant by mobile phlebotomists. Additional blood draws and questionnaires over an approximately 2-month period could optionally be provided by prospective study participants. Prospective study blood samples were shipped either frozen or at room temperature before DNA extraction.

The sequenced sample was PBMCs or T cells enriched from blood (not recorded which). The source is a woman aged 50 to 60 who had recovered from COVID-19. This chain is built from TRBV5-6 and TRBJ2-2; 8 nucleotides in the junction match TRBD1. The CDR3 protein is CASSVRGRDTGELFF. The sequenced DNA: TGTGCCAGCAGCGTCAGGGGGCGCGACACCGGGGAGCTGTTTTTT.